The 14 T cell receptor beta chains below come from one sample, sequenced in a study of OX40 agonist ivuxolimab in advanced cancers. Measured with immunoSEQ multiplex PCR; TCRdb has only the in-frame clones, and not every one. The table includes approximately 77,000 clones, approximately 92% detected once. The sequencing here drew on CD4+ or CD8+ T cells sorted from blood, taken in a trial of the OX40 agonist ivuxolimab. All receptors derive from an adult with an advanced solid tumor such as melanoma, head and neck, liver or kidney cancer.

CDR3 residues: CASRMGHGDTEAFF. CDR3 nucleotide sequence: TGTGCCAGCAGGATGGGACATGGGGACACTGAAGCTTTCTTT. The chain employs TRBV6-5 and TRBJ1-1, with a tentative D call TRBD1 (6 bases). The V end was cut by 6 bases, the J end by 3 bases, with 14 bases between. The CDR3 runs to 14 residues. In germline, CDR1 is MNHEY, CDR2 SVGAGI.

This clone appeared a few times. The gene calls are TRBV28 and TRBJ2-7; 7 bases line up with TRBD2. The CDR3 totals 17 residues. V gave up 6 bases and J gave up 6 bases; unmatched junction bases: 20. Germline lookup yields CDR1 MDHEN and CDR2 SYDVKM. The CDR3 nucleotides read TGTGCCAGCAGGAGAAGTAGTTCTAGCGGCATCTTACCCGAGCAGTACTTC. Its protein product is CASRRSSSSGILPEQYF.

This chain uses TRBV6-6 with TRBJ1-6, with D possibly being TRBD1 (5 bases). The germline V gene encodes CDR1 MNHNY and CDR2 SVGAGI (reference sequence). Trimming removed 0 bases at V and 10 bases at J, with 10 bases between. The CDR3 covers 14 residues. Here the CDR3 reads CASSYSGGVSPLHF. The CDR3 region has the DNA TGTGCCAGCAGTTACTCGGGGGGGGTCTCACCCCTCCACTTT.

The chain combines TRBV7-2 with TRBJ2-7, with D maybe TRBD1 (6 bases). V was shortened by 6 bases and J by 2 bases, with 20 bases between the two germline ends. Germline CDR1 reads SGHTA; CDR2 reads FQGNSA. The CDR3 length is 16 residues. The CDR3 DNA reads TGTGCCAGCAGTCCAGACGGGACAACTCCTGCCTACGAGCAGTACTTC. This sequence encodes CASSPDGTTPAYEQYF.

The chain uses TRBV6-5 and TRBJ1-1; D is undetermined. Germline V gives CDR1 MNHEY, CDR2 SVGAGI. CDR3 length: 13 amino acids. V was shortened by 6 bases and J by 5 bases, with 13 bases between the two germline ends. Written as DNA, the CDR3 is TGTGCCAGCAGCTCTCCTCGTTGGACTGAAGCTTTCTTT. This translates into CASSSPRWTEAFF.

V usage is TRBV7-3 and J usage is TRBJ1-1, with D perhaps matching TRBD1 (5 bases). The germline gives CDR1 SGHTA, CDR2 FQGTGA. The CDR3 loop spans 14 amino acids. V was shortened by 2 bases and J by 3 bases, with 10 bases between the two germline ends. CDR3 sequence (DNA): TGTGCCAGCAGCTTATTGGGGGAATACACTGAAGCTTTCTTT. It encodes CASSLLGEYTEAFF.

The chain couples TRBV30 to TRBJ1-4; possibly TRBD1 for D (5 bases). V lost 3 bases and J 6 bases, leaving 8 bases between the germline ends. This CDR3 has 12 amino acids. In germline, CDR1 is GTSNPN, CDR2 SVGIG (reference sequence). CDR3: CAWSAGYEKLFF. DNA of the CDR3: TGTGCCTGGAGCGCAGGGTATGAAAAACTGTTTTTT.

The chain carries TRBV28 and TRBJ2-7; D not certain. The CDR3 has 14 residues. Germline CDR1 and CDR2: MDHEN and SYDVKM. With 5 bases removed from V and 6 bases from J, the gap between germline ends came to 17 bases. DNA of the CDR3: TGTGCCAGCAGTAAGATGGGTTCCCTCCTCGAGCAGTACTTC. It codes for CASSKMGSLLEQYF.

The CDR3 nucleotides are TGTGCCATCAGTGAGTCGGGACTAGCGGGGGGCGAGCAGTACTTC. Translated: CAISESGLAGGEQYF. The chain carries TRBV10-3 and TRBJ2-7; 15 nucleotides agree with TRBD2. The ends lost 0 bases at V and 6 bases at J; junction bases unmatched: 0. CDR3 length: 15 residues. The germline CDR1 and CDR2 sequences are ENHRY and SYGVKD.

The V gene is TRBV11-1, the J gene TRBJ2-3; D gene uncertain. Germline lookup yields CDR1 SGHAT and CDR2 FQDESV (reference sequence). CDR3 length equals 15 residues. V was pared by 1 base and J by 6 bases, with 14 bases between. The CDR3 loop reads CASSLVYGGVDTQYF. The DNA of the CDR3 is TGTGCCAGCAGCTTAGTTTACGGTGGGGTGGATACGCAGTATTTT.

The chain has TRBV30 and TRBJ1-6; D uncertain. The V and J ends lost 3 bases and 7 bases respectively, with 4 bases between them. Germline V lookup: CDR1 GTSNPN, CDR2 SVGIG (reference sequence). This CDR3 has 11 residues. DNA for the CDR3: TGTGCCTGGAGGGCAAATTCACCCCTCCACTTT. Translation: CAWRANSPLHF.

The chain employs TRBV7-2 and TRBJ2-1, with D unresolved. This CDR3 contains 13 residues. V was trimmed by 0 bases and J by 7 bases, leaving 7 bases between them. Germline assignment: CDR1 SGHTA and CDR2 FQGNSA. The CDR3 is CASSLAPRNEQFF. DNA of the CDR3: TGTGCCAGCAGCTTAGCGCCCCGAAATGAGCAGTTCTTC.

This chain links TRBV28 with TRBJ2-7, with a weak D call TRBD1 (6 bases). The CDR3 loop spans 16 amino acids. V lost 1 base to trimming and J lost 4 bases, with 17 bases between them. The germline gives CDR1 MDHEN, CDR2 SYDVKM. CDR3 nucleotide sequence: TGTGCCAGCAGTTTATCCACGGGCCCAGGGGATTACGAGCAGTACTTC. Amino acid sequence: CASSLSTGPGDYEQYF.

The V call is TRBV29-1, the J call TRBJ2-7; the D is unclear. In germline, CDR1 is SQVTM, CDR2 ANQGSEA. CDR3 size: 14 residues. Trimming pared 2 bases from V and 7 bases from J, leaving 18 bases between. CDR3 DNA: TGCAGCGTTGAACTTCTCGGAGCTACGAGGGAGCAGTACTTC. It is translated as CSVELLGATREQYF.